These 23 T cell receptor beta chains were sequenced from one sample in a study of early T cells in non-severe SARS-CoV-2 infection. TCRdb recomputed calls from the 5' RACE reads with MiXCR, one row per CDR3 protein. The repertoire holds about 60,000 distinct CDR3 sequences, with approximately 10% as singletons. Sequencing was done on a sample of whole blood. The receptors derive from an adult who was a healthcare worker with PCR-confirmed SARS-CoV-2 infection or an uninfected control (not recorded which).

The rearrangement links TRBV6-2 or TRBV6-3 to TRBJ2-5, with D tentatively TRBD2 (5 bases). Germline CDR1 is MNHEY and CDR2 is SVGEGT. The CDR3 is 15 residues long. Deletions cut 6 bases from V and 0 bases from J, with 14 bases between. CDR3: CASSPGSWYQETQYF. CDR3 nucleotide sequence: TGTGCCAGCAGCCCGGGATCCTGGTACCAAGAGACCCAGTACTTC.

This clonotype was seen a handful of times. CDR3 nucleotide sequence: TGCGCCAGCAACCCAATCCCCGGGAACCACAATGAGCAGTTCTTC. It yields the protein CASNPIPGNHNEQFF. This sequence joins TRBV5-1 and TRBJ2-1; perhaps TRBD2 as D (5 bases). Germline values: CDR1 SGHRS, CDR2 YFSETQ. The CDR3 consists of 15 residues. Deletions cut 6 bases from V and 5 bases from J, with 18 bases between.

The chain combines TRBV28 with TRBJ2-5, with 7 bases fitting TRBD2. The CDR3 contains 11 residues. V gave up 7 bases and J gave up 5 bases; unmatched junction bases: 1. In germline, CDR1 is MDHEN, CDR2 SYDVKM. The CDR3 sequence is CASNSGETQYF. CDR3 nucleotide sequence: TGTGCCAGCAATAGCGGGGAGACCCAGTACTTC. Full variable domain (outside the CDR3, taken from reference TRBV28 and TRBJ2-5): DVKVTQSSRYLVKRTGEKVFLECVQDMDHENMFWYRQDPGLGLRLIYFSYDVKMKEKGDIPEGYSVSREKKERFSLILESASTNQTSMYLCASNSGETQYFGPGTRLLVL.

The chain couples TRBV10-3 to TRBJ1-2; weak D call: TRBD1 (6 bases). Trimming cost V 4 bases and J 14 bases, with 20 bases left between them. From germline, CDR1 is ENHRY and CDR2 SYGVKD. The CDR3 sequence is 13 residues long. CDR3 DNA sequence: TGTGCCATCAGTGGGTCCCCGGACAGCTCTATGACCTTC. This sequence encodes CAISGSPDSSMTF.

This clonotype was observed many times. The chain employs TRBV29-1 and TRBJ2-5; D unclear. CDR3 size: 13 residues. Germline CDR1 and CDR2: SQVTM and ANQGSEA. V lost 5 bases, J lost 2 bases, and 12 bases lay in between. Here the CDR3 DNA reads TGCAGCGTTTTGAGACACATACAAGAGACCCAGTACTTC. Amino acids: CSVLRHIQETQYF. The complete variable domain, with remaining parts taken from reference TRBV29-1 and TRBJ2-5, reads SAVISQKPSRDICQRGTSLTIQCQVDSQVTMMFWYRQQPGQSLTLIATANQGSEATYESGFVIDKFPISRPNLTFSTLTVSNMSPEDSSIYLCSVLRHIQETQYFGPGTRLLVL.

This clonotype showed up just a few times. The V and J genes are TRBV6-1 and TRBJ1-1, with D perhaps matching TRBD1 (6 bases). Looked up from germline, CDR1 is MNHNS and CDR2 is SASEGT. This CDR3 comprises 14 residues. The V and J ends lost 7 bases and 0 bases respectively, with 12 bases between them. In DNA form, the CDR3 reads TGTGCCAGCATTCAGACAGGCCTGAACACTGAAGCTTTCTTT. Its translation: CASIQTGLNTEAFF.

This clonotype showed up just a few times. The chain uses TRBV7-2 and TRBJ2-2, with 7 bases aligning to TRBD1. CDR1 is SGHTA and CDR2 is FQGNSA in the germline V gene. The CDR3 spans 15 residues. V dropped 7 bases and J dropped 0; count of bases not matched to a gene: 5. The DNA for the CDR3 is TGTGCCAGCATCCCGACAGGGCCGAACACCGGGGAGCTGTTTTTT. This codes for CASIPTGPNTGELFF.

This clonotype has just a few counts. The J gene is TRBJ1-1, the V gene TRBV6-2 or TRBV6-3; no firm D call. Germline V gives CDR1 MNHEY, CDR2 SVGEGT. CDR3 size: 15 residues. V shed 3 bases and J shed 3 bases, with 14 bases lying between them. The DNA of the CDR3 is TGTGCCAGCAGTTATTCGAGGTTCGGCGACACTGAAGCTTTCTTT. Translation: CASSYSRFGDTEAFF.

By sample share, this clonotype is medium-sized (0.01 to 0.1%). The rearrangement links TRBV6-5 to TRBJ2-5; the match to TRBD1 covers 9 bases. The length of the CDR3 is 15 residues. In germline, CDR1 is MNHEY, CDR2 SVGAGI. The V gene end was trimmed by 0 bases and the J gene end by 5 bases; junction bases not matched to a gene: 4. In nucleotides, the CDR3 is TGTGCCAGCAGTTACTCCGGGACAGGGCCCGAGACCCAGTACTTC. Protein product: CASSYSGTGPETQYF.

This chain links TRBV20-1 with TRBJ2-5; tentatively, D is TRBD1 (6 bases). The ends were cut back, 0 bases at V and 2 bases at J, with 10 bases in the middle. The germline gives CDR1 DFQATT, CDR2 SNEGSKA (reference sequence). CDR3 length equals 14 residues. The CDR3 reads CSARDVGGQETQYF. CDR3 in DNA: TGCAGTGCTAGAGATGTAGGGGGTCAAGAGACCCAGTACTTC.

The rearrangement links TRBV29-1 to TRBJ1-1; 7 bases are a match to TRBD1. V lost 3 bases to trimming and J lost 0 bases; unmatched junction nucleotides: 4. CDR1 SQVTM and CDR2 ANQGSEA come from the germline V gene. This CDR3 has 14 amino acids. The CDR3, as DNA: TGCAGCGTTGATGTGGGACAGATGAACACTGAAGCTTTCTTT. Encoded protein: CSVDVGQMNTEAFF. The full variable domain, rest sourced from reference TRBV29-1 and TRBJ1-1, is SAVISQKPSRDICQRGTSLTIQCQVDSQVTMMFWYRQQPGQSLTLIATANQGSEATYESGFVIDKFPISRPNLTFSTLTVSNMSPEDSSIYLCSVDVGQMNTEAFFGQGTRLTVV.

This clonotype was detected only a few times. The V call is TRBV4-3, the J call TRBJ2-7; 8 bases map to TRBD1. V lost 1 base and J lost 3; bases outside the gene matches: 5. Per germline, CDR1 LGHNA and CDR2 YSLEER. The CDR3 totals 15 residues. The CDR3 DNA follows: TGCGCCAGCAGCCAAGCGAACAGGGGGATCTACGAGCAGTACTTC. It yields the protein CASSQANRGIYEQYF.

The rearrangement links TRBV4-3 to TRBJ2-3, with 7 positions matching TRBD1. Trimming removed 0 bases from V and 6 bases from J; junction bases left unmatched: 6. The CDR3 totals 15 residues. Looked up from germline, CDR1 is LGHNA and CDR2 is YSLEER. The CDR3 nucleotides are TGCGCCAGCAGCCAAGAACGACAGGGAGCGGATACGCAGTATTTT. Translated: CASSQERQGADTQYF.

This chain uses TRBV2 with TRBJ2-7, with D hard to call. The CDR3 consists of 13 residues. The germline gives CDR1 SNHLY, CDR2 FYNNEI. Trimming left V 4 bases short and J 5 bases short, with 12 bases between. Here the CDR3 reads CASSARLGNEQYF. CDR3 DNA sequence: TGTGCCAGCAGTGCCCGGTTGGGCAACGAGCAGTACTTC. Full variable domain (remainder filled in from reference TRBV2 and TRBJ2-7): EPEVTQTPSHQVTQMGQEVILRCVPISNHLYFYWYRQILGQKVEFLVSFYNNEISEKSEIFDDQFSVERPDGSNFTLKIRSTKLEDSAMYFCASSARLGNEQYFGPGTRLTVT.

This clonotype came up many times. The chain joins TRBV7-3 to TRBJ1-2, with 11 nucleotides matching TRBD1. The V gene's germline CDR1 is SGHTA and CDR2 FQGTGA. CDR3 size: 14 residues. V lost 5 bases and J lost 7; bases outside the gene matches: 6. The CDR3 region has the DNA TGTGCCAGCAGCCCGGACAGGGGGCTCAGTGGCTACACCTTC. The encoded protein is CASSPDRGLSGYTF.

This clonotype was seen more than once but under ten times. The V call is TRBV20-1, the J call TRBJ2-5; no firm D call. Trimming stripped 0 bases from V and 5 bases from J, with 10 bases between. This CDR3 is built from 13 residues. The germline V gene encodes CDR1 DFQATT and CDR2 SNEGSKA (reference sequence). The CDR3 spells CSARDPFEETQYF. The CDR3 DNA follows: TGCAGTGCTAGAGATCCCTTCGAGGAGACCCAGTACTTC.

Ten or more counts support this clonotype. J is TRBJ2-1 and V is TRBV7-2; TRBD2 agrees at 12 bases. CDR1 is SGHTA and CDR2 is FQGNSA in the germline V gene. The CDR3 contains 17 residues. V was pared by 3 bases and J by 6 bases, with 9 bases of the junction left unmatched. The CDR3 loop is CASSFRLAGAIRNEQFF. The DNA of the CDR3 is TGTGCCAGCAGCTTCCGACTAGCGGGAGCGATCCGCAATGAGCAGTTCTTC.

In this sample, this clonotype turned up many times. The CDR3: CATSREWVYNTF. CDR3 DNA sequence: TGTGCCACCAGCAGAGAATGGGTCTATAACACCTTC. The chain recombines TRBV15 with TRBJ1-2; no clear D. From germline, CDR1 is LNHNV and CDR2 YYDKDF (reference sequence). This CDR3 spans 12 amino acids. Trimming took off 0 bases at V and 12 bases at J, with 11 bases between the two ends.

This chain connects TRBV3-1 to TRBJ2-1, with 10 bases identical to TRBD2. The CDR3 covers 13 residues. Trimming took 0 bases from V and 12 from J; bases not matched to a gene: 2. The germline gives CDR1 LGHDT, CDR2 YNNKEL (reference sequence). The CDR3 sequence: CASSQDLAGVQFF. DNA of the CDR3: TGTGCCAGCAGCCAAGATCTAGCGGGAGTGCAGTTCTTC.

This clonotype was recorded at least ten times. The rearrangement uses TRBV9 and TRBJ2-2; D not certain. CDR3 length equals 13 residues. V was cut by 0 bases and J by 7 bases, with 7 bases left in between. Germline-derived CDR1 and CDR2 are SGDLS and YYNGEE. The DNA for the CDR3 is TGTGCCAGCAGCGTAGTGTCTAGCGGGGAGCTGTTTTTT. The encoded protein is CASSVVSSGELFF.

This clonotype was detected only a few times. CDR3 in amino acids: CASSSATKQFF. The DNA of the CDR3 is TGTGCCAGCAGTTCCGCGACAAAGCAGTTCTTC. This chain connects TRBV27 to TRBJ2-1; D call uncertain. Trimming shortened V by 4 bases and J by 11 bases, and 9 bases separated the two germline ends. The CDR3 covers 11 residues. Germline CDR1 reads MNHEY; CDR2 reads SMNVEV (reference sequence).

V usage is TRBV27 and J usage is TRBJ1-6; no firm D call. CDR1 MNHEY and CDR2 SMNVEV come from the germline V gene (reference sequence). The CDR3 contains 13 residues. Between the trimmed V and J ends, which lost 6 bases and 5 bases, there was a span of 8 bases. The CDR3 spells CASSSSNNSPLHF. The CDR3 coding sequence is TGTGCCAGCAGCTCTAGTAATAATTCACCCCTCCACTTT.

This clonotype has just a few counts. The rearrangement uses TRBV13 and TRBJ1-4; perhaps TRBD1 as D (5 bases). This CDR3 has 13 residues. From germline, CDR1 is PRHDT and CDR2 FYEKMQ (reference sequence). V lost 4 bases, J lost 8 bases, and 11 bases lay in between. CDR3 amino acids: CASSSYGAEKLFF. The DNA for the CDR3 is TGTGCCAGCAGCTCTTATGGGGCGGAAAAACTGTTTTTT.